The 2 T cell receptor beta chains reported below all come from one sample, sequenced in a study of control samples from healthy donors and cancer patients. TCRdb's copy holds only in-frame clones and misses some; the assay was immunoSEQ multiplex PCR. The data hold under 150,000 clones, with roughly 86% observed a single time. The specimen was PBMCs. These TCRs come from a man over 45 with head and neck cancer.

The gene calls are TRBV18 and TRBJ1-2; 11 bases match TRBD1. In germline, CDR1 is KGHSH, CDR2 LQKENI. This CDR3 region has 15 residues. V dropped 1 base and J dropped 8; count of bases not matched to a gene: 6. CDR3 DNA sequence: TGTGCCAGCTCACCACGAGGACAGGGGGCGATAGGCTACACCTTC. Its protein is CASSPRGQGAIGYTF.

The chain recombines TRBV5-4 with TRBJ2-3; D is unclear. The CDR3 runs 13 residues. In germline, CDR1 is SGHNT, CDR2 YYREEE (reference sequence). With 1 base removed from V and 7 bases from J, the gap between germline ends came to 10 bases. The CDR3 DNA is TGTGCCAGCAGCTTGCCCAGCCTAAATACGCAGTATTTT. Protein: CASSLPSLNTQYF.